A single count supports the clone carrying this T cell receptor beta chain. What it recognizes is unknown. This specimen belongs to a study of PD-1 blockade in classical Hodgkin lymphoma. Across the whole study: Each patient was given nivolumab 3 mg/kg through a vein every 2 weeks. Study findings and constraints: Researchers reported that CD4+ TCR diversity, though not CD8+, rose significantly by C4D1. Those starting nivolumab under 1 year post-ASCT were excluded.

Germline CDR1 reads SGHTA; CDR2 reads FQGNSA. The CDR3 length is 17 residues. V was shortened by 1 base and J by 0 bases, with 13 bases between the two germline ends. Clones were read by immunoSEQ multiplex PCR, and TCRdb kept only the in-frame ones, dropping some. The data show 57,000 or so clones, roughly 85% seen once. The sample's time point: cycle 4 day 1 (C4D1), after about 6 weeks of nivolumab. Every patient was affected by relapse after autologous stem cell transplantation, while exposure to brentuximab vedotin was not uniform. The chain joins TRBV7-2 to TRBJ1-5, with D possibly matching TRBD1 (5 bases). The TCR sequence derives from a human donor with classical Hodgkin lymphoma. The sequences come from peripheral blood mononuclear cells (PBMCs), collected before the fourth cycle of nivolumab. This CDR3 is CASSLVRGAGSNQPQHF. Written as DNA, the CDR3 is TGTGCCAGCAGCTTAGTTCGCGGGGCCGGTAGCAATCAGCCCCAGCATTTT.